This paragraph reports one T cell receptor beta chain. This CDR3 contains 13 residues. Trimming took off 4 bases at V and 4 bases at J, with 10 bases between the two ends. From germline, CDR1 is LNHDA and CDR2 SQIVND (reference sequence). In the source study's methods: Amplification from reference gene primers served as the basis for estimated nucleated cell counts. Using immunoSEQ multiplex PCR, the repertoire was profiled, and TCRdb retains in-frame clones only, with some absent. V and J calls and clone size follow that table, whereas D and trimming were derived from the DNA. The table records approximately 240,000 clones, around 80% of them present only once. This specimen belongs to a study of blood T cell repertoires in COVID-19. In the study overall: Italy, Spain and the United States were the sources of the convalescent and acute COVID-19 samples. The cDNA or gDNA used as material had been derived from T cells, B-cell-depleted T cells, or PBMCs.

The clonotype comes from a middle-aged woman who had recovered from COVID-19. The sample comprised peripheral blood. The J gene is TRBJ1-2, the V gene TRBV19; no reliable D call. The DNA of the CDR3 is TGTGCCAGTAGTACGAGTAGTACCTATGGCTACACCTTC. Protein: CASSTSSTYGYTF. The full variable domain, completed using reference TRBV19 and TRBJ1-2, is DGGITQSPKYLFRKEGQNVTLSCEQNLNHDAMYWYRQDPGQGLRLIYYSQIVNDFQKGDIAEGYSVSREKKESFPLTVTSAQKNPTAFYLCASSTSSTYGYTFGSGTRLTVV.